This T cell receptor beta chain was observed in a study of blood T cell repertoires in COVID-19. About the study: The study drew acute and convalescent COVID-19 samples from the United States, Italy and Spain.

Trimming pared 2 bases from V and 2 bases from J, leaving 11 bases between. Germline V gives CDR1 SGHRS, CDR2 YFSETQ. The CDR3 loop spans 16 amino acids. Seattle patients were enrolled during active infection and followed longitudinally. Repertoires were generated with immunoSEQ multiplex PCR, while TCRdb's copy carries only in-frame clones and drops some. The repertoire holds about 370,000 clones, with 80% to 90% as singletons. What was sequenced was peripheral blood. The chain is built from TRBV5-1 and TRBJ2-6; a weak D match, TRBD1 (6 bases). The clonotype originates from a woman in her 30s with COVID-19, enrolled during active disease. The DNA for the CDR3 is TGCGCCAGCAGCTTAGGGGGAGAAGCTGGGGCCAACGTCCTGACTTTC. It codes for CASSLGGEAGANVLTF.